This T cell receptor (beta chain) derives from a study of lung T cells in sarcoidosis with Löfgren's syndrome listed by TCRdb under 2017. Turning to the overall study: Sarcoidosis was characterized as a granulomatous, predominantly pulmonary disease marked by accumulation of CD4+ T cells in bronchoalveolar lavage fluid. The repertoire analyses concentrated on Lofgren's syndrome patients. Results the study describes overall, beyond this receptor: The study only suggested recognition of a sarcoidosis-associated antigen, and the antigen remained putative and unidentified. When alphabeta pairing was analyzed, TRAV12-1 tended to pair preferentially with TRBV2, and the resulting paired TCRs displayed CDR3 homology. In Lofgren's syndrome patients, relative to control subjects, TRAV12-1 and TRBV2 were reported to be the most expanded V gene segments. TRAV12-1 and TRBV2 CDR3 motifs were reported to be shared among multiple Löfgren's syndrome patients, suggesting public CD4+ TCR repertoires.

Unmatched junction bases come to 14, with V trimmed by 0 bases and J by 5 bases. The CDR3 holds 18 amino acids from the cysteine to the phenylalanine. Only CDR3 DNA is held: 54 bases, read in frame from base 1. Based on the germline V gene, the CDR1 and CDR2 sequences are MGHRA and YSYEKL. Sequenced using an Illumina MiSeq. TCRdb itself trimmed the public reads at Q25 with fastp, ran MiXCR and retained productive beta chains. Each entry is one CDR3 protein sequence, shown with its most common DNA and genes. This sample is represented by 60,000 or so distinct CDR3 sequences; 21% of them were singletons. The leading ten clones occupy about 2.5% of the sample. This clonotype was recorded a few times. Its antigen is unknown. The input lacks base qualities; no much larger clone sits a single base away.

This clonotype originated in a human donor with sarcoidosis (Löfgren's syndrome or another form), or a control subject (not recorded which). Sequencing input: CD4+ T cells from PBMCs. Recombination joined TRBV4-1 with TRBJ2-5; 8 central bases correspond to TRBD1. The sequenced DNA is TGCGCCAGCAGCCAAGACCTGACCGGGACAGGAGTTGAGGAGACCCAGTACTTC. Translation gives CASSQDLTGTGVEETQYF.